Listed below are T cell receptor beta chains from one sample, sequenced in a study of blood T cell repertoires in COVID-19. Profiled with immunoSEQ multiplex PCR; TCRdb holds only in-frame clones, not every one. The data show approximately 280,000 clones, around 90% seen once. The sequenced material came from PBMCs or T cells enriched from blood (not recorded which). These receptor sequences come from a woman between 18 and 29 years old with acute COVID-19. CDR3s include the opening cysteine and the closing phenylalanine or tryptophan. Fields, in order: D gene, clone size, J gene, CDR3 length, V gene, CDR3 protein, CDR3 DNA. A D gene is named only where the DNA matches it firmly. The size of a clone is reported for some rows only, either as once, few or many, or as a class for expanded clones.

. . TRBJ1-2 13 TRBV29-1 CSVEDSPSYGYTF TGCAGCGTTGAAGATTCCCCCAGCTATGGCTACACCTTC
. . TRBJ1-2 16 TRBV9 CASSQNEQGLAYGYTF TGTGCCAGCAGCCAGAACGAGCAGGGGTTGGCTTATGGCTACACCTTC
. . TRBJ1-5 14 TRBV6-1 CASSEALPLVAQHF TGTGCCAGCAGTGAAGCGCTCCCCCTCGTAGCCCAGCATTTT
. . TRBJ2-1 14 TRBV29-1 CSVVQLSSYNEQFF TGCAGCGTTGTACAGCTCAGCTCCTACAATGAGCAGTTCTTC
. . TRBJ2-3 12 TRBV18 CASSQQGDTQYF TGTGCCAGCTCACAGCAGGGAGATACGCAGTATTTT
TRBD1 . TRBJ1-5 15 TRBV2 CASRGQGMSNQPQHF TGTGCCAGCAGGGGACAGGGAATGAGCAATCAGCCCCAGCATTTT
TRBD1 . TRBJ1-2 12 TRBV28 CASSRTGDGYTF TGTGCCAGCAGTCGGACAGGGGATGGCTACACCTTC
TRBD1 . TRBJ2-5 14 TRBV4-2 CASSQQGAQETQYF TGTGCCAGCAGCCAACAGGGGGCACAAGAGACCCAGTACTTC
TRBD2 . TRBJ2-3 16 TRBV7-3 CASSREGPPSTDTQYF TGTGCCAGCAGCCGGGAGGGCCCCCCTAGCACAGATACGCAGTATTTT
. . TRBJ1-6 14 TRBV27 CASRLTGSNSPLHF TGTGCCAGCAGACTCACGGGGAGTAATTCACCCCTCCACTTT
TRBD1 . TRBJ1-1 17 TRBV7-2 CASSFGNRGRVNTEAFF TGTGCCAGCAGCTTCGGTAACAGGGGGAGGGTGAACACTGAAGCTTTCTTT
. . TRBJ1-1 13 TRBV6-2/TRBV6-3 CASSFRGNTEAFF TGTGCCAGCAGTTTCAGAGGGAACACTGAAGCTTTCTTT
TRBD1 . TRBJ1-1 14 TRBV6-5 CASRLQGTNTEAFF TGTGCCAGCAGGTTACAGGGGACAAACACTGAAGCTTTCTTT
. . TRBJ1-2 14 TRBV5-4 CASSLAGGNYGYTF TGTGCCAGCAGCTTGGCCGGGGGTAACTATGGCTACACCTTC
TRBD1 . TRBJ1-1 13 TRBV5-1 CASSSLTGAEAFF TGCGCCAGCAGCTCACTCACAGGGGCTGAAGCTTTCTTT
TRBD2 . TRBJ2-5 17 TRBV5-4 CASSSMTASGIGETQYF TGTGCCAGCAGCTCCATGACTGCTAGCGGGATTGGAGAGACCCAGTACTTC
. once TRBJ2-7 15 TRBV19 CASSIYGPRAYEQYF TGTGCCAGTAGTATCTACGGACCCAGGGCGTACGAGCAGTACTTC
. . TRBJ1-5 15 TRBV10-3 CAVGEQGKSNQPQHF TGTGCCGTAGGGGAACAGGGTAAGAGCAATCAGCCCCAGCATTTT
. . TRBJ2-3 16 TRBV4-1 CASSQARIGRVDTQYF TGCGCCAGCAGCCAAGCAAGGATAGGGCGGGTGGATACGCAGTATTTT
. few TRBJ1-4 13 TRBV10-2 CASSSNTGEKLFF TGCGCCAGCAGTTCAAATACAGGTGAAAAACTGTTTTTT
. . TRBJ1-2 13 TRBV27 CASSVTGLDGYTF TGTGCCAGCAGTGTCACAGGTCTCGATGGCTACACCTTC
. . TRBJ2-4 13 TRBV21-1 CASSRRDRYIQYF TGTGCCAGCAGTCGGAGGGATCGGTACATTCAGTACTTC
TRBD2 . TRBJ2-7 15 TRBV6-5 CASILGGLAAYEQYF TGTGCCAGCATCCTGGGGGGACTAGCGGCCTACGAGCAGTACTTC
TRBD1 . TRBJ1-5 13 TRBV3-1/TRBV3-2 CASSQGDREDQHF TGTGCCAGCAGCCAAGGGGACAGGGAGGACCAGCATTTT
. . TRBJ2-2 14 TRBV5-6 CASSLVSGTGELFF TGTGCCAGCAGCTTGGTTTCGGGAACCGGGGAGCTGTTTTTT
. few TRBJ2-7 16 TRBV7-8 CASSSSKGGSSYEQYF TGTGCCAGCAGCTCCTCTAAGGGGGGGAGCTCCTACGAGCAGTACTTC
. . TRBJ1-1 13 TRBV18 CASSPDSNTEAFF TGTGCCAGCTCACCCGACTCAAACACTGAAGCTTTCTTT
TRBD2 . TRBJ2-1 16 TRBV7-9 CASSPTSGTDYNEQFF TGTGCCAGCAGCCCCACTAGCGGGACTGACTATAATGAGCAGTTCTTC
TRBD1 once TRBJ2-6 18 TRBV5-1 CASSTAGTGGAGANVLTF TGCGCCAGCAGCACCGCCGGGACAGGGGGCGCCGGGGCCAACGTCCTGACTTTC
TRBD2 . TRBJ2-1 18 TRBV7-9 CASSSQGTSGTYYNEQFF TGTGCCAGCAGCTCACAAGGGACTAGCGGGACCTACTACAATGAGCAGTTCTTC
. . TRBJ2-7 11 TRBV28 CASSPQYEQYF TGTGCCAGCAGCCCCCAGTACGAGCAGTACTTC
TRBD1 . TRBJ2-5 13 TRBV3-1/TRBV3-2 CASSLDRVETQYF TGTGCCAGCAGCCTTGACAGGGTAGAGACCCAGTACTTC
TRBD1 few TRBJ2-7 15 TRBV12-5 CASALGDRVDYEQYF TGTGCTAGCGCCCTCGGGGACAGGGTAGACTACGAGCAGTACTTC
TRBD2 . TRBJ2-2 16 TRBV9 CASSPRREGNTGELFF TGTGCCAGCAGCCCCCGCCGGGAGGGGAACACCGGGGAGCTGTTTTTT
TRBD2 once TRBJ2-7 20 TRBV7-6 CASSLAPPLEREVFGYEQYF TGTGCCAGCAGCTTAGCCCCCCCACTCGAGCGGGAGGTTTTTGGCTACGAGCAGTACTTC
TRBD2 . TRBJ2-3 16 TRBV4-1 CASSQSGGGLTDTQYF TGCGCCAGCAGCCAATCGGGCGGGGGACTCACAGATACGCAGTATTTT
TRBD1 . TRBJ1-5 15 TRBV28 CASSTGGDSNQPQHF TGTGCCAGCAGTACAGGGGGGGATAGCAATCAGCCCCAGCATTTT
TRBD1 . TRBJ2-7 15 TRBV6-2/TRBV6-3 CASSYSRDRGYEQYF TGTGCCAGCAGTTACTCCCGGGACAGGGGATACGAGCAGTACTTC
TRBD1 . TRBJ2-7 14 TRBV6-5 CASSSWTGAYEQYF TGTGCCAGCAGTTCCTGGACAGGTGCCTACGAGCAGTACTTC
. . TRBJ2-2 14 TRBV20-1 CSASYVQGTGELFF TGCAGTGCTAGTTATGTCCAGGGCACCGGGGAGCTGTTTTTT
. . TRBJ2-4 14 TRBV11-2 CASSLGQGLNIQYF TGTGCCAGCAGCTTGGGACAAGGACTAAACATTCAGTACTTC